This T cell receptor (beta chain) stems from a study of siplizumab effects on memory and regulatory T cells. Measured with immunoSEQ multiplex PCR; TCRdb has only the in-frame clones, and not every one. Found here are approximately 9,600 clones, around 40% of them singletons; the top ten hold roughly a tenth. This clone was seen more than once but under ten times. Antigen unknown. Coculturing of the mixed lymphocyte reaction cells was performed at 37°C for around six days. This receptor was identified in a human donor in good health; the cells came from an allogeneic mixed lymphocyte reaction. Sequences were obtained from CFSE-low (dividing) CD8+ T cells sorted from an allogeneic mixed lymphocyte reaction.

This chain's CDR3 is CASSLGNSAGTQYF. In DNA form, the CDR3 reads TGTGCCAGCAGCCTAGGGAACTCCGCCGGTACGCAGTATTTT. This chain uses TRBV7-3 with TRBJ2-3, with D unclear. The CDR3 loop spans 14 amino acids. Trimming left V 5 bases short and J 8 bases short, with 17 bases between. Germline V lookup: CDR1 SGHTA, CDR2 FQGTGA.